These 21 T cell receptor beta chains share one sample of origin, sequenced in a study of sequential checkpoint blockade in melanoma. Specified treatment: randomized to nivolumab then ipilimumab (arm A) or the reverse (arm B). Libraries were prepared by immunoSEQ multiplex PCR; TCRdb keeps only in-frame clonotypes and omits some of them. The profile shows under 3,000 clones, 22% of them singletons. This sample comprised tumor tissue (inferred from file names), obtained from a patient given nivolumab and ipilimumab in sequence. Receptor source: a human donor with melanoma.

The sample holds a few counts of this clone. CDR3 region: CASMAGRTEAFF. For the CDR3, the DNA is TGTGCCAGTATGGCAGGGCGAACTGAAGCTTTCTTT. The rearrangement uses TRBV19 and TRBJ1-1; maybe TRBD1 (5 bases). Trimming took off 7 bases at V and 5 bases at J, with 11 bases between the two ends. Germline-derived CDR1 and CDR2 are LNHDA and SQIVND (reference sequence). CDR3 size: 12 residues.

V and J are TRBV28 and TRBJ1-5; D might be TRBD1 (5 bases). The germline gives CDR1 MDHEN, CDR2 SYDVKM. The CDR3 sequence is 13 residues long. Trimming removed 3 bases at V and 8 bases at J, with 11 bases between. CDR3 nucleotide sequence: TGTGCCAGCAGTTTGTGGGGACTTAAGCCCCAGCATTTT. It yields the protein CASSLWGLKPQHF.

By frequency in the sample, this clone is medium-sized. The J gene is TRBJ2-7, the V gene TRBV28, with TRBD1 identical over 7 bases. The CDR3 length is 17 residues. Trimming removed 3 bases from V and 1 base from J; junction bases left unmatched: 12. Germline assignment: CDR1 MDHEN and CDR2 SYDVKM. CDR3 amino acids: CASSLGAGQALSYEQYF. In nucleotides, the CDR3 is TGTGCCAGCAGTTTGGGAGCTGGACAGGCCTTATCCTACGAGCAGTACTTC.

By share, this clone ranks as large. V is TRBV9 and J is TRBJ1-1, with a weak D call TRBD1 (6 bases). Trimming took 4 bases from V and 3 from J, leaving 16 bases between them. This CDR3 spans 15 amino acids. The germline V gene has CDR1 SGDLS and CDR2 YYNGEE. CDR3 DNA: TGTGCCAGCAGCCCGCCGTTGGGGGCCGACACTGAAGCTTTCTTT. This sequence encodes CASSPPLGADTEAFF.

By proportion, this clone is large. The V and J genes are TRBV4-1 and TRBJ2-7; D unclear. Per the germline V gene, CDR1 is MGHRA and CDR2 is YSYEKL. The V gene lost 0 bases and the J gene lost 6 bases, with 12 bases spanning the gap. CDR3 length: 14 amino acids. The CDR3 loop reads CASSQEENVAEQYF. The DNA for the CDR3 is TGCGCCAGCAGCCAAGAAGAAAACGTCGCCGAGCAGTACTTC.

This clone is termed medium-sized (0.01 to 0.1%). The chain uses TRBV11-3 and TRBJ2-7; perhaps TRBD2 as D (5 bases). This CDR3 has 15 amino acids. CDR1 and CDR2 (germline): SGHNT, YENEEA. The germline V and J ends were trimmed by 3 bases and 7 bases, with 19 bases remaining between them. CDR3 residues: CASSLLPGMVGEQYF. The DNA for the CDR3 is TGTGCCAGCAGCTTGCTCCCCGGGATGGTAGGGGAGCAGTACTTC.

In this sample, this clone is medium-sized. The chain combines TRBV9 with TRBJ2-5; weak D call: TRBD2 (6 bases). This CDR3 has 16 residues. With 0 bases removed from V and 5 bases from J, the gap between germline ends came to 17 bases. Germline V gene sequence: CDR1 SGDLS, CDR2 YYNGEE. CDR3 loop: CASSVAARGGGETQYF. CDR3 coding DNA: TGTGCCAGCAGCGTAGCAGCGCGGGGCGGAGGGGAGACCCAGTACTTC.

This clone has only a few counts. This rearrangement joins TRBV11-3 to TRBJ2-2, with 7 bases fitting TRBD1. The germline V gene has CDR1 SGHNT and CDR2 YENEEA. Losses at the gene ends were 2 bases for V and 1 base for J; bases not matched to a gene: 16. The CDR3 totals 20 residues. CDR3 coding DNA: TGTGCCAGCAGCTTAAGAATGGCTGTAACCGGGACAGTGAACACCGGGGAGCTGTTTTTT. Protein sequence: CASSLRMAVTGTVNTGELFF.

The rearrangement joins TRBV30 to TRBJ2-1; 8 nucleotides align to TRBD2. Germline lookup yields CDR1 GTSNPN and CDR2 SVGIG (reference sequence). CDR3 length: 13 residues. Trimming cost V 2 bases and J 9 bases; bases outside gene matches: 6. This CDR3 reads CAWSSAGVSEQFF. The DNA of the CDR3 is TGTGCCTGGAGTTCAGCGGGAGTATCTGAGCAGTTCTTC.

Here the CDR3 DNA reads TGTGCCTGGAGCGTCGGACATAACACTGAAGCTTTCTTT. Its translation is CAWSVGHNTEAFF. J is TRBJ1-1 and V is TRBV30; D possibly corresponds to TRBD1 (5 bases). Trimming shortened V by 3 bases and J by 2 bases, and 10 bases separated the two germline ends. Per germline, CDR1 GTSNPN and CDR2 SVGIG (reference sequence). The CDR3 is made up of 13 amino acids.

This clone turned up a few times. The chain links TRBV9 to TRBJ1-1; 8 bases line up with TRBD1. The germline CDR1 and CDR2 sequences are SGDLS and YYNGEE. V was clipped by 2 bases and J by 1 base; unmatched bases: 4. There are 15 residues in the CDR3. CDR3 protein: CASSVGTGANTEAFF. The CDR3 coding sequence is TGTGCCAGCAGCGTTGGGACAGGTGCGAACACTGAAGCTTTCTTT.

The table lists this clone with many counts. The chain uses TRBV11-3 and TRBJ1-5; D is unresolved. The CDR3 is 14 amino acids. CDR1 and CDR2 (germline): SGHNT, YENEEA. V dropped 8 bases and J dropped 0 bases, with 11 bases sitting between them. The CDR3 is CASQVQYSNQPQHF. DNA for the CDR3: TGTGCCAGCCAAGTCCAATATAGCAATCAGCCCCAGCATTTT.

There are a few counts of this clone. The chain has TRBV4-1 and TRBJ2-6; the D is unclear. The V gene lost 1 base and the J gene lost 0 bases, with 7 bases spanning the gap. The CDR3 covers 16 residues. Germline assignment: CDR1 MGHRA and CDR2 YSYEKL. The chain's CDR3 is CASSQATSSGANVLTF. In nucleotides, the CDR3 is TGCGCCAGCAGCCAAGCCACCAGCTCTGGGGCCAACGTCCTGACTTTC.

This clone is labeled as medium-sized. The rearrangement links TRBV11-3 to TRBJ1-1, with 7 bases that match TRBD1. V lost 4 bases, J lost 1 base, and 6 bases stayed unmatched. The CDR3 extends over 15 amino acids. CDR1 SGHNT and CDR2 YENEEA come from the germline V gene. The CDR3 region has the DNA TGTGCCAGCAGCTGGTCGGGACAGACGAACACTGAAGCTTTCTTT. This sequence encodes CASSWSGQTNTEAFF. The full variable domain, rest sourced from reference TRBV11-3 and TRBJ1-1, is EAGVVQSPRYKIIEKKQPVAFWCNPISGHNTLYWYLQNLGQGPELLIRYENEEAVDDSQLPKDRFSAERLKGVDSTLKIQPAELGDSAVYLCASSWSGQTNTEAFFGQGTRLTVV.

V gene TRBV19 combines with J gene TRBJ2-5; 8 bases fit TRBD2. The CDR3 extends over 15 amino acids. The V gene's germline CDR1 is LNHDA and CDR2 SQIVND (reference sequence). Trimming cost V 3 bases and J 5 bases; bases outside gene matches: 8. CDR3 nucleotides: TGTGCCAGTAGTATGCAAATTACGGGAGGGGAGACCCAGTACTTC. Translating gives CASSMQITGGETQYF.

This clone has at least ten counts. The chain joins TRBV11-3 to TRBJ1-2; possible D gene TRBD1, 5 bases. Germline V gene data show CDR1 as SGHNT and CDR2 as YENEEA. The CDR3 spans 14 residues. Trimming removed 6 bases from V and 6 bases from J, with 17 bases in between. CDR3 in amino acids: CASRLTGASDGYTF. The CDR3 region has the DNA TGTGCCAGCAGACTTACAGGCGCCTCGGATGGCTACACCTTC.

This clone is medium-sized (0.01 to 0.1%). This chain connects TRBV11-3 to TRBJ1-1; tentative D call: TRBD1 (6 bases). The CDR3 runs to 14 residues. V was clipped by 4 bases and J by 2 bases, with 11 bases between them. Looked up from germline, CDR1 is SGHNT and CDR2 is YENEEA. The CDR3 sequence is CASSSRGYNTEAFF. The CDR3 nucleotides read TGTGCCAGCAGCTCCAGGGGTTACAACACTGAAGCTTTCTTT.

The rearrangement joins TRBV18 to TRBJ2-7, with D perhaps TRBD1 (6 bases). Germline loops: CDR1 KGHSH, CDR2 LQKENI. The CDR3 contains 15 residues. V lost 5 bases and J 0 bases, leaving 14 bases between the germline ends. CDR3 DNA sequence: TGTGCCAGCTCAATCGGCGACAGGAGCTCCTACGAGCAGTACTTC. Translated: CASSIGDRSSYEQYF.

This clone came up a few times. One end of the junction fails to match germline, which may point to a read error. The rearrangement uses TRBV18 and TRBJ1-4; 9 bases are shared with TRBD1. CDR3 length: 14 residues. From germline, CDR1 is KGHSH and CDR2 LQKENI. The CDR3 coding sequence is TGTGCCAGCTCACCAGTCCCGGGACAGGGAGTTATGCTTTTT. Protein product: CASSPVPGQGVMLF.

This rearrangement joins TRBV28 to TRBJ1-6; D possibly corresponds to TRBD1 (5 bases). Trimming shortened V by 5 bases and J by 12 bases, and 11 bases separated the two germline ends. Germline loops: CDR1 MDHEN, CDR2 SYDVKM. The CDR3 consists of 12 residues. DNA of the CDR3: TGTGCCAGCAGTCCGCAGAGGGGACCCCTCCACTTT. It yields the protein CASSPQRGPLHF.

This chain links TRBV19 with TRBJ1-3; D is unresolved. CDR1 and CDR2 (germline): LNHDA, SQIVND (reference sequence). Trimming removed 7 bases from V and 0 bases from J, with 13 bases in between. The CDR3 runs to 15 residues. The CDR3 coding sequence is TGTGCCAGTACCTCCTTAACGGACTCTGGAAACACCATATATTTT. As protein: CASTSLTDSGNTIYF.